Presented here are 15 T cell receptor beta chains from one specimen sequenced in a study of a mutant IDH1 vaccine in newly diagnosed glioma. The antigens of these receptors remain unknown. Time point in this sample: week 35, safety follow-up. A single vaccine dose contained 300 ug of mutant IDH1 20-mer peptide, and topical imiquimod was used with it. Clones were read by immunoSEQ multiplex PCR, and TCRdb kept only the in-frame ones, dropping some. The repertoire holds 40,000 to 45,000 clones, with approximately 80% as singletons. The sequences come from PBMCs, collected from a glioma patient whose treatment included an IDH1 peptide vaccine. Receptors were obtained from a woman in her forties or fifties with glioma.

The rearrangement joins TRBV6-1 to TRBJ2-7; 8 nucleotides match TRBD2. Germline CDR1 is MNHNS and CDR2 is SASEGT. The CDR3 is 14 amino acids. After removal of 3 bases from V and 6 bases from J, the junction contained 7 bases not matched to a gene. The CDR3 DNA reads as TGTGCCAGCAGTGATTTCGGGGGGGGGCTCGAGCAGTACTTC. Its protein product is CASSDFGGGLEQYF.

This clone was observed a single time. This chain uses TRBV2 with TRBJ2-5, with 7 bases matching TRBD2. J was trimmed by 1 base and V by 3 bases; bases with no gene match: 5. Germline values: CDR1 SNHLY, CDR2 FYNNEI. This CDR3 comprises 15 residues. CDR3 loop: CASSEGRGTQETQYF. The DNA for the CDR3 is TGTGCCAGCAGTGAGGGGCGGGGGACCCAAGAGACCCAGTACTTC.

This clone was found once. The chain links TRBV10-3 to TRBJ2-1, with D perhaps assigned TRBD1 or TRBD2 (6 bases each). Per germline, CDR1 ENHRY and CDR2 SYGVKD. The CDR3 extends over 16 amino acids. V was trimmed by 2 bases and J by 3 bases, leaving 14 bases between them. In nucleotides, the CDR3 is TGTGCCATCAGTGAGCAGAAGGGGGGCGGCTACAATGAGCAGTTCTTC. Protein: CAISEQKGGGYNEQFF.

The V gene is TRBV7-2, the J gene TRBJ1-1; no clear D gene. CDR3 size: 13 residues. The V end lost 1 base, the J end lost 11 bases, and 14 bases lay between the germline ends. Germline CDR1 is SGHTA and CDR2 is FQGNSA. The DNA of the CDR3 is TGTGCCAGCAGCTTAGAACCCCCGGGGTTTGCTTTCTTT. Residues: CASSLEPPGFAFF.

This clone turned up a few times. The V gene is TRBV9, the J gene TRBJ2-5, with D unclear. Germline values: CDR1 SGDLS, CDR2 YYNGEE. The CDR3 is made up of 13 amino acids. With 3 bases removed from V and 6 bases from J, the gap between germline ends came to 12 bases. The CDR3 loop is CASSAGPIQTQYF. The CDR3 DNA follows: TGTGCCAGCAGCGCCGGACCTATACAGACCCAGTACTTC.

The chain uses TRBV7-9 and TRBJ2-1; 7 bases are shared with TRBD1. Trimming at V came to 2 bases and at J to 10 bases, leaving 2 bases not matched to a gene. Per the germline V gene, CDR1 is SEHNR and CDR2 is FQNEAQ (reference sequence). This CDR3 spans 12 amino acids. CDR3 bases: TGTGCCAGCAGCTTAAAGGGGGCGGAGCAGTTCTTC. Translated: CASSLKGAEQFF.

The chain links TRBV10-3 to TRBJ1-5; TRBD1 is a possible D gene (6 bases). The V end lost 6 bases, the J end lost 2 bases, and 17 bases lay between the germline ends. The CDR3 runs to 16 residues. The germline V gene has CDR1 ENHRY and CDR2 SYGVKD. The CDR3 reads CAISHTSRGGNQPQHF. The CDR3 DNA reads TGTGCCATCAGCCACACGAGCAGGGGTGGCAATCAGCCCCAGCATTTT.

This clone was seen a handful of times. The V call is TRBV9, the J call TRBJ1-1; possibly TRBD1 for D (6 bases). Looked up from germline, CDR1 is SGDLS and CDR2 is YYNGEE. The ends were cut back, 0 bases at V and 5 bases at J, with 11 bases in the middle. This CDR3 is 14 amino acids long. CDR3 bases: TGTGCCAGCAGCGTAGCGCCGGGGGCGACTGAAGCTTTCTTT. This sequence encodes CASSVAPGATEAFF.

The chain uses TRBV5-4 and TRBJ1-6, with D possibly being TRBD1 (5 bases). This CDR3 region has 18 residues. V lost 0 bases and J lost 1, with 14 bases in between. Looked up from germline, CDR1 is SGHNT and CDR2 is YYREEE (reference sequence). The CDR3 DNA sequence: TGTGCCAGCAGCTTGGGTCTAGGGACTAAGTCCTATAATTCACCCCTCCACTTT. Amino acid sequence: CASSLGLGTKSYNSPLHF. Based on the CDR3 plus reference TRBV5-4 and TRBJ1-6, the full variable domain is ETGVTQSPTHLIKTRGQQVTLRCSSQSGHNTVSWYQQALGQGPQFIFQYYREEENGRGNFPPRFSGLQFPNYSSELNVNALELDDSALYLCASSLGLGTKSYNSPLHFGNGTRLTVT.

This rearrangement joins TRBV19 to TRBJ1-6; D uncertain. In germline, CDR1 is LNHDA, CDR2 SQIVND (reference sequence). The germline V and J ends were trimmed by 3 bases and 0 bases, with 6 bases remaining between them. CDR3 size: 15 residues. CDR3 coding DNA: TGTGCCAGTAGTATGGAGAGCTCCTATAATTCACCCCTCCACTTT. As protein: CASSMESSYNSPLHF.

The chain uses TRBV11-1 and TRBJ1-1; the match to TRBD1 covers 10 bases. Unmatched junction bases numbered 6, after V lost 5 bases and J lost 0 bases. This CDR3 region has 16 residues. Germline assignment: CDR1 SGHAT and CDR2 FQDESV (reference sequence). The CDR3 spells CASSRPGQGLNTEAFF. CDR3 sequence (DNA): TGTGCCAGCAGCCGACCGGGACAGGGGTTGAACACTGAAGCTTTCTTT.

This clone was seen only once. The chain is built from TRBV15 and TRBJ2-3; D is possibly TRBD1 (5 bases). This CDR3 is 17 amino acids long. From germline, CDR1 is LNHNV and CDR2 YYDKDF (reference sequence). Trimming took 0 bases from V and 5 from J, leaving 18 bases between them. CDR3 nucleotides: TGTGCCACCAGCAGAGAAGGTGCGACAGAATATGGAGATACGCAGTATTTT. It specifies CATSREGATEYGDTQYF. Filled out from reference TRBV15 and TRBJ2-3, the complete variable domain reads DAMVIQNPRYQVTQFGKPVTLSCSQTLNHNVMYWYQQKSSQAPKLLFHYYDKDFNNEADTPDNFQSRRPNTSFCFLDIRSPGLGDTAMYLCATSREGATEYGDTQYFGPGTRLTVL.

V and J are TRBV9 and TRBJ2-5, with 12 bases matching TRBD2. The CDR3 covers 18 residues. Germline CDR1 and CDR2: SGDLS and YYNGEE. J was trimmed by 8 bases and V by 0 bases; bases with no gene match: 14. The chain's CDR3 is CASSVGASGGADGGTQYF. CDR3 sequence (DNA): TGTGCCAGCAGCGTAGGGGCTAGCGGGGGGGCCGATGGAGGAACCCAGTACTTC.

This CDR3 reads CASSSPWAGQGPEAFF. For the CDR3, the DNA is TGTGCCAGCAGCTCACCATGGGCCGGACAGGGCCCTGAAGCTTTCTTT. The chain joins TRBV5-4 to TRBJ1-1, with 8 bases identical to TRBD1. Germline V lookup: CDR1 SGHNT, CDR2 YYREEE (reference sequence). The CDR3 runs to 16 residues. V lost 3 bases and J lost 6; bases outside the gene matches: 13.

This clone was detected once. This chain connects TRBV27 to TRBJ2-7; D gene ambiguous. Germline V gene sequence: CDR1 MNHEY, CDR2 SMNVEV (reference sequence). This CDR3 has 15 amino acids. The V and J ends lost 8 bases and 1 base respectively, with 18 bases between them. The DNA of the CDR3 is TGTGCCAGCTATCGAGGCACAAAACATTCCTACGAGCAGTACTTC. This codes for CASYRGTKHSYEQYF.